In its sample, the clone carrying this T cell receptor (beta chain) was seen a few times. The data originate from a study of blood T cell repertoires in COVID-19. Looking at the study overall: Donors in the United States, Italy and Spain gave samples during acute or convalescent COVID-19. The cDNA or gDNA used as material had been derived from T cells, B-cell-depleted T cells, or PBMCs.

The authors' processing: Estimation of nucleated cell counts was performed using reference gene primer amplification. Assay used: immunoSEQ multiplex PCR; TCRdb lists only in-frame clones, some missing. The DNA was the basis for D and trimming; V, J and clone size are from that table. Here the sample spans roughly 120,000 clones, 82% being singletons. Sequenced sample: peripheral blood. The receptor was isolated from a woman in her sixties with acute or convalescent COVID-19.

The CDR3 DNA reads as TGTGCCTGGAGCCAGGGGGCTGAAAAACTGTTTTTT. Its protein product is CAWSQGAEKLFF. The V gene is TRBV30, the J gene TRBJ1-4, with 8 nucleotides matching TRBD1. V shed 3 bases, J shed 7 bases, and the junction held 1 base outside the gene matches. Germline-derived CDR1 and CDR2 are GTSNPN and SVGIG (reference sequence). This CDR3 spans 12 amino acids.